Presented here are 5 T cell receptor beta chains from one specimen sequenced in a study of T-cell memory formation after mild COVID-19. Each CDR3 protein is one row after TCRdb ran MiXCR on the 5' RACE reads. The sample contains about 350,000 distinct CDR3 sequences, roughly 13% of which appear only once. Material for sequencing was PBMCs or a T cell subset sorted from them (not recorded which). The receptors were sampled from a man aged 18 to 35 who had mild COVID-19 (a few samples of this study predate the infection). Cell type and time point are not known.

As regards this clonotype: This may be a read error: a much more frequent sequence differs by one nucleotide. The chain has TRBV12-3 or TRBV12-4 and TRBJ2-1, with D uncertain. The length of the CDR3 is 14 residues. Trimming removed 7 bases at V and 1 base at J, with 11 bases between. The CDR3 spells CASIIEDSYNEQFF. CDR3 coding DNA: TGTGCCAGCATCATAGAGGATTCCTACAATGAGCAGTTCTTC.

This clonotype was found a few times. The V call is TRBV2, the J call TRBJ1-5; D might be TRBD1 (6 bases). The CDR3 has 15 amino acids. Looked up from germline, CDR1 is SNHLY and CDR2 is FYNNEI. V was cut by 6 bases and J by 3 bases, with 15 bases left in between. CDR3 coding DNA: TGTGCCAGCAGGGCCCGGGGGGCTAACAATCAGCCCCAGCATTTT. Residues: CASRARGANNQPQHF. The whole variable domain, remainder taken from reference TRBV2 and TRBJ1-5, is EPEVTQTPSHQVTQMGQEVILRCVPISNHLYFYWYRQILGQKVEFLVSFYNNEISEKSEIFDDQFSVERPDGSNFTLKIRSTKLEDSAMYFCASRARGANNQPQHFGDGTRLSIL.

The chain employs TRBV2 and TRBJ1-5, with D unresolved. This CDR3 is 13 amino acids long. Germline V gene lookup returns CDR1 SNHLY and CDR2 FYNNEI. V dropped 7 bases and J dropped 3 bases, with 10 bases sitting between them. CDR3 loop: CASTAQLNQPQHF. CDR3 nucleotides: TGTGCCAGCACGGCACAGCTCAATCAGCCCCAGCATTTT.

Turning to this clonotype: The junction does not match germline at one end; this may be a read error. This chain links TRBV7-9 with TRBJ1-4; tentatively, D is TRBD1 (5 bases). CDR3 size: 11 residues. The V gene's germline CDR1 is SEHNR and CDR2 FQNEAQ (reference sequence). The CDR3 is CASSLGGQPTF. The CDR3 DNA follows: TGTGCCAGCAGCTTAGGGGGCCAACCGACGTTT.

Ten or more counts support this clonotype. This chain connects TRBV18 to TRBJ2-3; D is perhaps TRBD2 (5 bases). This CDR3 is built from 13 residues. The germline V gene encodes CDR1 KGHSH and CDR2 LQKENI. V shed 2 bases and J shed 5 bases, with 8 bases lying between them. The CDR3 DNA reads TGTGCCAGCTCACCATCGGGAAGAGATACGCAGTATTTT. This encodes CASSPSGRDTQYF.